Presented here are 16 T cell receptor beta chains from one specimen sequenced in a study of regulatory T cells in long-lasting Graves disease. Investigators prepared the TCR beta libraries by applying iRepertoire HTBI primers and Arm-PCR of CDR3 regions. Using its own MiXCR run on the multiplex PCR reads, TCRdb lists one record per CDR3 protein. The sample holds under 500,000 distinct CDR3 sequences, more than 20% seen once. Time point specified: persistent/refractory GD, antithyroid drugs over 5 years with positive TRAb. Generation of the TCR library employed RNA extracted from PBMCs. Material: peripheral blood mononuclear cells (PBMCs), obtained when the disease was refractory, from a patient treated with antithyroid drugs. The receptors come from a female donor with Graves disease.

In this sample, this clonotype turned up a few times. The chain couples TRBV29-1 to TRBJ1-2, with a weak D call TRBD1 (6 bases). Trimming stripped 3 bases from V and 6 bases from J, with 14 bases between. Germline loops: CDR1 SQVTM, CDR2 ANQGSEA. The CDR3 extends over 13 amino acids. The DNA for the CDR3 is TGCAGCGTTGATTCAGGGGCCCCTGATGGCTACACCTTC. Protein: CSVDSGAPDGYTF.

This clonotype has ten or more counts. At one of its ends the junction is not consistent with the germline gene, which may arise from a read error. This chain joins TRBV5-1 and TRBJ2-2, with 7 bases aligning to TRBD1. CDR3 length: 15 residues. Per germline, CDR1 SGHRS and CDR2 YFSETQ. DNA of the CDR3: TGTGCCAGCAGCACCGGGACAGCGAACACCGGGGAGCTGTTTTTT. Its translation is CASSTGTANTGELFF. Full variable domain (outside the CDR3, taken from reference TRBV5-1 and TRBJ2-2): KAGVTQTPRYLIKTRGQQVTLSCSPISGHRSVSWYQQTPGQGLQFLFEYFSETQRNKGNFPGRFSGRQFSNSRSEMNVSTLELGDSALYLCASSTGTANTGELFFGEGSRLTVL.

The V call is TRBV20-1, the J call TRBJ1-1, with TRBD1 matching over 8 bases. Trimming took 3 bases from V and 2 from J; bases not matched to a gene: 5. This CDR3 has 14 residues. CDR1 and CDR2 (germline): DFQATT, SNEGSKA (reference sequence). The CDR3 sequence: CSARTGADNTEAFF. The CDR3 DNA is TGCAGTGCTAGGACAGGGGCCGATAACACTGAAGCTTTCTTT.

This clonotype was observed a few times. V and J are TRBV2 and TRBJ2-1, with TRBD2 identical over 8 bases. The CDR3 is made up of 14 amino acids. J lost 6 bases, V lost 6 bases, and 7 bases had no gene match. Per the germline V gene, CDR1 is SNHLY and CDR2 is FYNNEI. DNA for the CDR3: TGTGCCAGCAGCGCCCAAGCGGGAGTCAATGAGCAGTTCTTC. Protein sequence: CASSAQAGVNEQFF.

This clonotype has more than one count but fewer than ten. This CDR3 reads CASSMSHPGSYEQYF. For the CDR3, the DNA is TGTGCCAGTAGTATGTCCCACCCCGGCTCCTACGAGCAGTACTTC. The chain joins TRBV19 to TRBJ2-7; D is unclear. The CDR3 is 15 residues long. CDR1 is LNHDA and CDR2 is SQIVND in the germline V gene (reference sequence). The V gene lost 3 bases and the J gene lost 0 bases, with 12 bases spanning the gap.

This clonotype was observed a handful of times. The J gene is TRBJ2-7, the V gene TRBV7-9; TRBD2 might be the D (6 bases). V was cut by 7 bases and J by 7 bases, with 26 bases left in between. The germline CDR1 and CDR2 sequences are SEHNR and FQNEAQ (reference sequence). The CDR3 contains 16 residues. In DNA form, the CDR3 reads TGTGCCAGCACCCGGTCGGGGCCACGCGGGGATGGGGAGCAGTACTTC. This codes for CASTRSGPRGDGEQYF.

In its sample, this clonotype was seen a few times. The gene calls are TRBV5-4 and TRBJ2-7; the match to TRBD2 covers 12 bases. The germline gives CDR1 SGHNT, CDR2 YYREEE (reference sequence). The CDR3 has 14 residues. V trimming: 9 bases; J trimming: 4 bases; junction bases outside the gene matches: 8. In DNA, the CDR3 is TGTGCCACCGAAACGACTAGCGGGAGATACGAGCAGTACTTC. Amino acid sequence: CATETTSGRYEQYF.

V gene TRBV29-1 combines with J gene TRBJ2-3, with TRBD1 identical over 8 bases. After removal of 3 bases from V and 0 bases from J, the junction contained 8 bases not matched to a gene. The CDR3 consists of 16 residues. Germline V lookup: CDR1 SQVTM, CDR2 ANQGSEA. CDR3 residues: CSVDSGTGRSTDTQYF. CDR3 coding DNA: TGCAGCGTTGATTCCGGGACAGGACGGAGCACAGATACGCAGTATTTT.

In its sample, this clonotype was seen a few times. The V and J genes are TRBV5-1 and TRBJ1-1, with D maybe TRBD1 (6 bases). Germline V gene sequence: CDR1 SGHRS, CDR2 YFSETQ. The V end was cut by 2 bases, the J end by 0 bases, with 11 bases between. This CDR3 is 15 amino acids long. The DNA of the CDR3 is TGCGCCAGCAGCTTTTGGGGGCCGATGAACACTGAAGCTTTCTTT. This sequence encodes CASSFWGPMNTEAFF. Combining the CDR3 with reference TRBV5-1 and TRBJ1-1 gives the whole variable domain KAGVTQTPRYLIKTRGQQVTLSCSPISGHRSVSWYQQTPGQGLQFLFEYFSETQRNKGNFPGRFSGRQFSNSRSEMNVSTLELGDSALYLCASSFWGPMNTEAFFGQGTRLTVV.

This clonotype occurred many times. The chain carries TRBV28 and TRBJ2-7, with TRBD1 identical over 9 bases. This CDR3 is 14 amino acids long. V shed 8 bases and J 2 bases; nucleotides not matched to a gene: 7. The germline gives CDR1 MDHEN, CDR2 SYDVKM. This CDR3 reads CASRGTGLAYEQYF. DNA of the CDR3: TGTGCCAGCCGAGGGACAGGGCTCGCCTACGAGCAGTACTTC.

This clonotype was recorded a few times. The chain has TRBV20-1 and TRBJ2-2; unclear D gene. Germline V CDR1 and CDR2: DFQATT, SNEGSKA (reference sequence). CDR3 length: 12 amino acids. The ends were cut back, 8 bases at V and 1 base at J, with 8 bases in the middle. Here the CDR3 reads CSTPRNTGELFF. In nucleotides, the CDR3 is TGCAGTACTCCTAGGAACACCGGGGAGCTGTTTTTT.

The rearrangement joins TRBV28 to TRBJ1-2; D gene ambiguous. V was pared by 3 bases and J by 4 bases, with 9 bases between. The germline CDR1 and CDR2 sequences are MDHEN and SYDVKM. The CDR3 is 13 residues long. The CDR3 loop is CASSFRTIYGYTF. CDR3 nucleotides: TGTGCCAGCAGTTTCCGGACCATCTATGGCTACACCTTC.

About this clonotype itself: Relative to the germline gene, one junction end is altered; a read error may explain this. The chain is built from TRBV5-7 and TRBJ1-2; the D gene is possibly TRBD1 (6 bases). TRBV5-7 falls under the ORF class, with uncertain function. The CDR3 length is 14 residues. The CDR3 sequence: CVSSCWGQGYGYTF. CDR3 nucleotides: TGTGTCAGCAGCTGCTGGGGACAAGGCTATGGCTACACCTTC.

The V gene is TRBV20-1, the J gene TRBJ2-7; 13 bases are shared with TRBD2. Per germline, CDR1 DFQATT and CDR2 SNEGSKA (reference sequence). The CDR3 totals 17 residues. Losses at the gene ends were 4 bases for V and 5 bases for J; bases not matched to a gene: 14. The CDR3 is CSATTPGTSGTLDEQYF. The CDR3 coding sequence is TGCAGTGCTACAACCCCCGGGACTAGCGGGACCCTGGACGAGCAGTACTTC.

Only one count was recorded for this clonotype. The junction and the germline gene differ at one end; a read error may be behind it. The chain combines TRBV6-1 with TRBJ2-2; the match to TRBD1 covers 8 bases. CDR3 length: 14 amino acids. Germline lookup yields CDR1 MNHNS and CDR2 SASEGT. DNA for the CDR3: TGTGCCAGCAGTCTCAGAGCAGGGGGCGGGGAGCTGGTTTTT. The encoded protein is CASSLRAGGGELVF.

This clonotype was found a few times. This sequence joins TRBV18 and TRBJ1-2; 8 bases are a match to TRBD1. Germline V gene lookup returns CDR1 KGHSH and CDR2 LQKENI. V lost 4 bases to trimming and J lost 1 base; unmatched junction nucleotides: 5. The CDR3 contains 15 residues. CDR3 in DNA: TGTGCCAGCTCACTGGGGACAGGCCTTAACTATGGCTACACCTTC. As protein: CASSLGTGLNYGYTF.